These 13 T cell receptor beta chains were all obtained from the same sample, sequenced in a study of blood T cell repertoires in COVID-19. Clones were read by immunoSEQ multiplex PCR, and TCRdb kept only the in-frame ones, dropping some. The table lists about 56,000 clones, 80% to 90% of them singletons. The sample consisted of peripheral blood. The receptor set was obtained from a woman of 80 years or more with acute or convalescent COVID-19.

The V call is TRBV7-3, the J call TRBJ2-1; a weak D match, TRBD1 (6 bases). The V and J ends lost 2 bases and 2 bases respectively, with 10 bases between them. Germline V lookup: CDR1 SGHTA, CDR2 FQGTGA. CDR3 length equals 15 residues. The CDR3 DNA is TGTGCCAGCAGCTTAGCAGGGGTACCCTACAATGAGCAGTTCTTC. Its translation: CASSLAGVPYNEQFF.

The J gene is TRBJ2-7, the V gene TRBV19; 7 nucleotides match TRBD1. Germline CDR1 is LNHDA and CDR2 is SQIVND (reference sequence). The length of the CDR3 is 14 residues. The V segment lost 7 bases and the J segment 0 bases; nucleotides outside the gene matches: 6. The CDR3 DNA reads TGTGCCAGTACCGGGACAGAGAGCTCCTACGAGCAGTACTTC. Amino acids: CASTGTESSYEQYF. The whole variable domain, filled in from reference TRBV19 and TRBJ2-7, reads DGGITQSPKYLFRKEGQNVTLSCEQNLNHDAMYWYRQDPGQGLRLIYYSQIVNDFQKGDIAEGYSVSREKKESFPLTVTSAQKNPTAFYLCASTGTESSYEQYFGPGTRLTVT.

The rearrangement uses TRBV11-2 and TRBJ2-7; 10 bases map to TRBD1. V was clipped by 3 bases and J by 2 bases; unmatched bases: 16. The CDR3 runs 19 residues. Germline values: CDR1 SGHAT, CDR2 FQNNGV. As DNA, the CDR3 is TGTGCCAGCAGCTTTAGGGGGCGGGGACAGGGGTTGCGCCCCTACGAGCAGTACTTC. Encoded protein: CASSFRGRGQGLRPYEQYF.

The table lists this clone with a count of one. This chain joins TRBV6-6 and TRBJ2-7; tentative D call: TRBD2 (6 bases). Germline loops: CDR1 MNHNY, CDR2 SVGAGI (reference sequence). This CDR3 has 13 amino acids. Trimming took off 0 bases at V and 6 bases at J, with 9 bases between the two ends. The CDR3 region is CASSYSTSSEQYF. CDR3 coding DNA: TGTGCCAGCAGTTACTCGACTAGTAGCGAGCAGTACTTC.

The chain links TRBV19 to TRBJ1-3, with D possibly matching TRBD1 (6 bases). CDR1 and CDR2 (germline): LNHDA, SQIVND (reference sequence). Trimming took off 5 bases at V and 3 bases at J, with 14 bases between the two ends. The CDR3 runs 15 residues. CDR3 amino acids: CASSGGGLGGNTIYF. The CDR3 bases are TGTGCCAGTAGTGGGGGGGGGCTAGGTGGAAACACCATATATTTT.

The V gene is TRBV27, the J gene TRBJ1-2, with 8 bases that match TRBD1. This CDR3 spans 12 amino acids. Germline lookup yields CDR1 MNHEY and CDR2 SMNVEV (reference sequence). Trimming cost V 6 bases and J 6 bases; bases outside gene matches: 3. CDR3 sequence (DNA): TGTGCCAGCAGCGACAGGGGCCATGGCTACACCTTC. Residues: CASSDRGHGYTF.

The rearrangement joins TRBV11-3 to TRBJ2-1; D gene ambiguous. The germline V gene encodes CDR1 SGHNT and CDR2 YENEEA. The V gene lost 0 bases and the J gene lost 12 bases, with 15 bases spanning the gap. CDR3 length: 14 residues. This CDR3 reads CASSLDLPRSGQFF. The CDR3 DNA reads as TGTGCCAGCAGCTTAGATCTCCCCCGGTCAGGGCAGTTCTTC.

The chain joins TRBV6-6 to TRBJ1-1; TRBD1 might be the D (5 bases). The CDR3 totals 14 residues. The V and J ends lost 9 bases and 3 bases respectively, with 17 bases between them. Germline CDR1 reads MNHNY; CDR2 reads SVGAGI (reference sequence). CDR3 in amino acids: CASRRRGGDTEAFF. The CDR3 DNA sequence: TGTGCCAGTAGGCGACGGGGCGGGGACACTGAAGCTTTCTTT.

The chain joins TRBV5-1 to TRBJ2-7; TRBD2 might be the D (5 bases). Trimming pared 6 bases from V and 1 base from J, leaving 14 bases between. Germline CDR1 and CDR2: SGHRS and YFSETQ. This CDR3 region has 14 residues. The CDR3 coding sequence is TGCGCCAGCAACCCCTCGTCGGGGTCCTACGAGCAGTACTTC. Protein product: CASNPSSGSYEQYF.

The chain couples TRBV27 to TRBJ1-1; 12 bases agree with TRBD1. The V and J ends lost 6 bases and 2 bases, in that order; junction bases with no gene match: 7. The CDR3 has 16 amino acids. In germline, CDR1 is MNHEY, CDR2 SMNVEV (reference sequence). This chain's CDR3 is CASSSRDRGLNTEAFF. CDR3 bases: TGTGCCAGCAGCTCCCGGGACAGGGGGCTTAACACTGAAGCTTTCTTT.

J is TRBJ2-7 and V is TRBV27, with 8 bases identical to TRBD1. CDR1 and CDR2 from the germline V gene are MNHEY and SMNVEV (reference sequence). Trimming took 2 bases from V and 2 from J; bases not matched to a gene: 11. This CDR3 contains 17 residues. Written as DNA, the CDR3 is TGTGCCAGCAGTTTAATTTCTAAGACAGGGGAGGCCTACGAGCAGTACTTC. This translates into CASSLISKTGEAYEQYF.

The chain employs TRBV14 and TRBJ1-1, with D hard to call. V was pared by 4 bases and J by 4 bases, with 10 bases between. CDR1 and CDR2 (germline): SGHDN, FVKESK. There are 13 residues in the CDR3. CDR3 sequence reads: CASSPLRATEAFF. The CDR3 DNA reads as TGTGCCAGCAGCCCCCTGAGGGCCACTGAAGCTTTCTTT.

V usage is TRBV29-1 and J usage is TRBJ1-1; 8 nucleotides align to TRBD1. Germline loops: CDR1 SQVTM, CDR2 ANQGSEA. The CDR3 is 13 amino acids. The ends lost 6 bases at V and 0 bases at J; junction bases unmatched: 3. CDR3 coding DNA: TGCAGCGTGCGGACAGGGTTGAACACTGAAGCTTTCTTT. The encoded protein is CSVRTGLNTEAFF.